This is a list of T cell receptor beta chains from one sample in a study of beta chain features in type 1 diabetes. Sequenced by immunoSEQ multiplex PCR; TCRdb stores in-frame clones only, minus some. The data show about 650,000 clones, around 12% seen once. What was sequenced was naive CD4+ T cells from blood. These receptors all stem from a man aged 25-45 years with type 1 diabetes. The CDR3 runs from the conserved cysteine through the conserved F or W. A D gene is named only where the DNA matches it firmly. Clone size appears in some rows only: once, few, many, or a class for an expanded clone.

V gene	J gene	D gene	clone size	CDR3 length	CDR3 protein	CDR3 DNA
TRBV7-2	TRBJ2-5	TRBD1	few	14	CASSQTGEGETQYF	TGTGCCAGCAGCCAGACAGGGGAAGGAGAGACCCAGTACTTC
TRBV7-2	TRBJ2-7	NA	few	14	CASSPAVANYEQYF	TGTGCCAGCAGCCCGGCGGTGGCGAACTACGAGCAGTACTTC
TRBV28	TRBJ1-2	NA	few	11	CASSSNYGYTF	TGTGCCAGCAGTTCTAACTATGGCTACACCTTC
TRBV5-1	TRBJ2-3	NA	NA	14	CASSGSVHTDTQYF	TGCGCCAGCAGCGGTAGCGTCCACACAGATACGCAGTATTTT
TRBV4-3	TRBJ2-3	TRBD2	NA	15	CASSRTSGSTDTQYF	TGCGCCAGCAGCCGGACTAGCGGGAGCACAGATACGCAGTATTTT
TRBV5-6	TRBJ1-2	NA	NA	13	CASSLTDSYGYTF	TGTGCCAGCAGCTTGACAGACTCCTATGGCTACACCTTC
TRBV9	TRBJ2-2	TRBD2	NA	16	CASSSYLAGNTGELFF	TGTGCCAGCAGCAGTTACTTAGCGGGAAACACCGGGGAGCTGTTTTTT
TRBV5-1	TRBJ2-1	TRBD1	few	15	CASSGFRGPYNEQFF	TGCGCCAGCAGCGGGTTCAGGGGGCCCTACAATGAGCAGTTCTTC
TRBV29-1	TRBJ1-2	NA	few	15	CSVGPPELRDYGYTF	TGCAGCGTTGGCCCTCCGGAGCTACGGGACTATGGCTACACCTTC
TRBV18	TRBJ1-5	NA	few	14	CASSPEDRNQPQHF	TGTGCCAGCTCACCAGAGGACAGAAATCAGCCCCAGCATTTT
TRBV7-9	TRBJ2-1	TRBD2	few	16	CASSSTSGRAYNEQFF	TGTGCCAGCAGCTCTACTAGCGGTAGGGCCTACAATGAGCAGTTCTTC
TRBV30	TRBJ2-5	NA	few	14	CAWRGVGVQETQYF	TGTGCCTGGAGGGGGGTGGGAGTCCAAGAGACCCAGTACTTC
TRBV28	TRBJ1-2	NA	NA	13	CASSLVAGNGYTF	TGTGCCAGCAGTTTAGTGGCAGGGAATGGCTACACCTTC
TRBV30	TRBJ1-5	NA	few	12	CAWSEGPQPQHF	TGTGCCTGGAGTGAAGGACCCCAGCCCCAGCATTTT
TRBV4-1	TRBJ1-1	NA	few	15	CASSQGRQRYTEAFF	TGCGCCAGCAGCCAAGGTCGACAGAGATACACTGAAGCTTTCTTT
TRBV29-1	TRBJ2-3	TRBD2	NA	14	CSVWLAGYTDTQYF	TGCAGCGTTTGGCTAGCGGGCTACACAGATACGCAGTATTTT
TRBV7-8	TRBJ2-5	NA	once	14	CASSLWGGQETQYF	TGTGCCAGCAGCTTATGGGGCGGCCAAGAGACCCAGTACTTC
TRBV5-1	TRBJ2-5	NA	NA	13	CASSRTYQETQYF	TGCGCCAGCAGCCGGACGTACCAAGAGACCCAGTACTTC
TRBV29-1	TRBJ1-2	NA	NA	12	CSTKKGNYGYTF	TGCAGCACGAAGAAGGGGAACTATGGCTACACCTTC
TRBV7-2	TRBJ1-4	NA	NA	11	CASSLAGKLFF	TGTGCCAGCAGCTTAGCAGGGAAACTGTTTTTT
TRBV7-9	TRBJ2-1	NA	few	14	CASSLETEINEQFF	TGTGCCAGCAGCTTAGAAACAGAAATCAATGAGCAGTTCTTC
TRBV7-9	TRBJ2-1	TRBD2	few	15	CASSLASGRQDEQFF	TGTGCCAGCAGCTTAGCCAGCGGGAGGCAGGATGAGCAGTTCTTC
TRBV2	TRBJ1-2	NA	NA	11	CASNEGYGYTF	TGTGCCAGCAATGAGGGGTACGGCTACACCTTC
TRBV5-6	TRBJ2-7	NA	NA	15	CASSPWGGGSYEQYF	TGTGCCAGCAGCCCTTGGGGTGGGGGCTCCTACGAGCAGTACTTC
TRBV19	TRBJ1-2	TRBD1	NA	15	CASSIMAGGYYGYTF	TGTGCCAGTAGTATAATGGCAGGGGGCTACTATGGCTACACCTTC
TRBV30	TRBJ1-1	NA	few	15	CAWSEGILRDAKAFF	TGTGCCTGGAGTGAAGGGATACTCCGGGACGCAAAAGCTTTCTTT
TRBV19	TRBJ1-2	NA	few	13	CASRDTSWGGYTF	TGTGCCAGTAGGGACACCTCCTGGGGTGGCTACACCTTC
TRBV4-3	TRBJ1-2	TRBD1	few	17	CASSADGSRTGVHGYTF	TGCGCCAGCAGCGCAGATGGCTCCCGGACAGGGGTCCATGGCTACACCTTC
TRBV10-3	TRBJ2-5	TRBD1	NA	14	CAISPGQGQETQYF	TGTGCCATCAGCCCGGGACAGGGCCAAGAGACCCAGTACTTC
TRBV5-1	TRBJ2-1	TRBD2	NA	15	CASSLVASGVYEQFF	TGCGCCAGCAGCTTGGTGGCTAGCGGGGTGTATGAGCAGTTCTTC
TRBV5-1	TRBJ2-2	NA	few	14	CASSGRPADGELFF	TGCGCCAGCAGTGGACGCCCTGCAGATGGGGAGCTGTTTTTT
TRBV5-4	TRBJ2-2	NA	once	14	CASSWDPNTGELFF	TGTGCCAGCAGCTGGGACCCGAACACCGGGGAGCTGTTTTTT
TRBV7-2	TRBJ2-3	NA	few	12	CASDLSTDTQYF	TGTGCCAGCGATCTTAGCACAGATACGCAGTATTTT
TRBV21-1	TRBJ2-7	NA	once	16	CASSKEEAILAYEQYF	TGTGCCAGCAGCAAAGAAGAAGCCATTCTCGCCTACGAGCAGTACTTC
TRBV29-1	TRBJ1-1	NA	NA	13	CSVEVGLNTEAFF	TGCAGCGTTGAGGTGGGACTCAACACTGAAGCTTTCTTT
TRBV7-2	TRBJ2-1	TRBD1	NA	14	CASSLGTGFNEQFF	TGTGCCAGCAGCTTAGGGACAGGGTTCAATGAGCAGTTCTTC
TRBV11-3	TRBJ2-1	TRBD2	NA	17	CASSYAGGSSGNNEQFF	TGTGCCAGCAGCTACGCCGGCGGGTCTAGCGGAAACAATGAGCAGTTCTTC
TRBV5-1	TRBJ2-5	TRBD2	NA	15	CASSSSGGPQETQYF	TGCGCCAGCAGCTCTAGCGGGGGGCCCCAAGAGACCCAGTACTTC
TRBV28	TRBJ1-2	TRBD1	few	14	CASSSGQVLYGYTF	TGTGCCAGCAGTTCGGGACAGGTCTTGTATGGCTACACCTTC
TRBV2	TRBJ1-5	NA	few	14	CASSDLRVRQPQHF	TGTGCCAGCAGTGATTTGAGGGTTCGTCAGCCCCAGCATTTT
TRBV19	TRBJ1-6	NA	once	16	CASSLPDSSGNSPLHF	TGTGCCAGTAGTCTCCCGGACAGCTCCGGTAATTCACCCCTCCACTTT
TRBV9	TRBJ1-6	TRBD1	NA	15	CASSVGQGKNSPLHF	TGTGCCAGCAGCGTAGGACAGGGGAAGAATTCACCCCTCCACTTT
TRBV7-9	TRBJ2-3	NA	NA	14	CASSLRLSTDTQYF	TGTGCCAGCAGCTTAAGACTAAGCACAGATACGCAGTATTTT
TRBV6-5	TRBJ1-2	TRBD1	NA	14	CASSPLDRERGYTF	TGTGCCAGCAGTCCACTGGACAGGGAACGAGGCTACACCTTC
TRBV19	TRBJ1-2	NA	few	12	CASSMGERGYTF	TGTGCCAGTAGTATGGGGGAGCGGGGCTACACCTTC
TRBV7-2	TRBJ2-1	NA	NA	12	CASSLWGHEQFF	TGTGCCAGCAGCTTATGGGGGCATGAGCAGTTCTTC
TRBV27	TRBJ2-1	NA	few	17	CASSLTATEWANNEQFF	TGTGCCAGCAGTTTGACAGCCACCGAATGGGCTAACAATGAGCAGTTCTTC
TRBV5-6	TRBJ2-5	TRBD2	NA	18	CASILWAGTSGYQETQYF	TGTGCCAGCATTCTTTGGGCAGGGACTAGCGGGTACCAAGAGACCCAGTACTTC
TRBV5-1	TRBJ1-6	NA	few	15	CASSSSPENNSPLHF	TGCGCCAGCAGCTCCAGTCCGGAGAATAATTCACCCCTCCACTTT
TRBV2	TRBJ1-6	NA	few	15	CASRSAGSTYSPLHF	TGTGCCAGCAGATCCGCGGGCAGCACCTATTCACCCCTCCACTTT
TRBV7-8	TRBJ2-2	NA	NA	14	CASRGSSNTGELFF	TGTGCCAGCAGGGGCAGTTCGAACACCGGGGAGCTGTTTTTT
TRBV7-2	TRBJ2-7	NA	NA	14	CASSPMEGAYEQYF	TGTGCCAGCAGCCCTATGGAGGGGGCGTACGAGCAGTACTTC
TRBV18	TRBJ1-2	NA	few	15	CASSPPTQHNYGYTF	TGTGCCAGCTCACCACCTACCCAACATAACTATGGCTACACCTTC
TRBV27	TRBJ1-5	NA	few	15	CASSMDVLSNQPQHF	TGTGCCAGCAGTATGGACGTTTTAAGCAATCAGCCCCAGCATTTT
TRBV5-1	TRBJ2-3	TRBD2	few	16	CASSLRASGVTDTQYF	TGCGCCAGCAGCTTGCGCGCTAGCGGGGTCACAGATACGCAGTATTTT
TRBV9	TRBJ2-2	NA	NA	14	CASSVGLATGELFF	TGTGCCAGCAGCGTAGGTCTCGCCACCGGGGAGCTGTTTTTT
TRBV28	TRBJ2-2	NA	few	14	CASSLQPPTGELFF	TGTGCCAGCAGTCTCCAACCCCCCACCGGGGAGCTGTTTTTT
TRBV6-5	TRBJ1-1	NA	few	13	CASSPSHGGAAFF	TGTGCCAGCAGTCCCTCTCACGGGGGAGCGGCTTTCTTT
TRBV6-5	TRBJ1-6	TRBD1	NA	15	CASNKRGLYNSPLHF	TGTGCCAGCAATAAAAGGGGGCTCTATAATTCACCCCTCCACTTT